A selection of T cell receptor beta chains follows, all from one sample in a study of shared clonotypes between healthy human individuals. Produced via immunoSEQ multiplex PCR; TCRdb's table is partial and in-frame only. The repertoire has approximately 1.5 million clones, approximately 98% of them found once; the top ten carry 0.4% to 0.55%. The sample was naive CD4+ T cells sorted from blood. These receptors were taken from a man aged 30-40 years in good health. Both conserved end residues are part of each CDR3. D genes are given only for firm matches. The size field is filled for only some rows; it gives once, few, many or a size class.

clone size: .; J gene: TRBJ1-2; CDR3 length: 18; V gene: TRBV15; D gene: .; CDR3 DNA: TGTGCCACCAGCAGAGCTCTAGCGGGGGCTCGGCGGGACTATGGCTACACCTTC; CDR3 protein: CATSRALAGARRDYGYTF
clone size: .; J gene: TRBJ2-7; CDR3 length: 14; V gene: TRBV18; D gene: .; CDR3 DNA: TGTGCCAGCTCACTGGCGGCCCTGAACTACGAGCAGTACTTC; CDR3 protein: CASSLAALNYEQYF
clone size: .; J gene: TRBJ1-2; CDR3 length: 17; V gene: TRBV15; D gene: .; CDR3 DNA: TGTGCCACCAGCAGGGGAGGGTCGGGGGCGCCGGGCTATGGCTACACCTTC; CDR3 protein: CATSRGGSGAPGYGYTF
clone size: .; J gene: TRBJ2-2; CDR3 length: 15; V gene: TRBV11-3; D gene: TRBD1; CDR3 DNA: TGTGCCAGCAGCTCAAGACAGGGGGACACCGGGGAGCTGTTTTTT; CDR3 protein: CASSSRQGDTGELFF
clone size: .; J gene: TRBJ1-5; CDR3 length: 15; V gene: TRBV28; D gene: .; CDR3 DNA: TGTGCCAGCAGAACGGACAGAACACCCACAGCGCCCCAGCATTTT; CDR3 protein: CASRTDRTPTAPQHF
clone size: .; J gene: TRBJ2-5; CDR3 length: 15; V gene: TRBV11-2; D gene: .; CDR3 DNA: TGTGCCAGCAGAGTCGTCCTCACGACAGGAGAGACCCAGTACTTC; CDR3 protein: CASRVVLTTGETQYF
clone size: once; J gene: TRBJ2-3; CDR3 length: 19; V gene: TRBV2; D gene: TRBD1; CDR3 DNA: TGTGCCAGCAGTGAAGAGTTCCCCGGGACAGAAACTAGCACAGATACGCAGTATTTT; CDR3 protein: CASSEEFPGTETSTDTQYF
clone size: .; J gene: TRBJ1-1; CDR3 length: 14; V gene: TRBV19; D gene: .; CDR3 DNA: TGTGCCAGTAGTGCCTTACCCGGGAACACTGAAGCTTTCTTT; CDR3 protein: CASSALPGNTEAFF
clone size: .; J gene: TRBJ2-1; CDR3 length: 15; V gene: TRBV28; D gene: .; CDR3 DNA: TGTGCCACATTCCGAACCGGCGGTACAGGTAATGAGCAGTTCTTC; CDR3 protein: CATFRTGGTGNEQFF
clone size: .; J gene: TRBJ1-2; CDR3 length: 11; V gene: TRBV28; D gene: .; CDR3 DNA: TGTGCCAGCAGTTTGGCCGCCTGGACAGACTTC; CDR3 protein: CASSLAAWTDF
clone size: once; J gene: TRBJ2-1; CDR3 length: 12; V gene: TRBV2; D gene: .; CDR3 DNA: TGTGCCAGCAGTGAAGTCAGGTTTGAGCAGTTCTTC; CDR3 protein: CASSEVRFEQFF
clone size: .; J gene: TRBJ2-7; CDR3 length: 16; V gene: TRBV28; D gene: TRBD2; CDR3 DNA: TGTGCCAGCAGACAGACTAGCGGGAGTGGTATCTACGAGCAGTACTTC; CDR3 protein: CASRQTSGSGIYEQYF
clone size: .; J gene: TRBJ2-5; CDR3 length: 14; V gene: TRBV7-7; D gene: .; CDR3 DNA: TGTGCCAGCAGCTTAGTGGGTCCTCAAGAGACCCAGTACTTC; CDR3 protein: CASSLVGPQETQYF
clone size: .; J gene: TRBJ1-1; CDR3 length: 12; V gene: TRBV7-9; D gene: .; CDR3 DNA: TGTGCCAGCAGCTTCAGGGGTAGTGAAGCTTTCTTT; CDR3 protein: CASSFRGSEAFF
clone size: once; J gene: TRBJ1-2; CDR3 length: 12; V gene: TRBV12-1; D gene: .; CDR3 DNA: TGTGCCAGTCCGGGACAGGGCCATGGCTACACCTTC; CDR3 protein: CASPGQGHGYTF
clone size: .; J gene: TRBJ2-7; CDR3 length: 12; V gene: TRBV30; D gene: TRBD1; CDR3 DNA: TGTGCCTGGGCCCCAGGGGGCTACGAGCAGTACTTC; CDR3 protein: CAWAPGGYEQYF
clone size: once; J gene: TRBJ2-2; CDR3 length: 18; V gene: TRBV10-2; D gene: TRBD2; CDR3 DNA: TGCGCCAGCTCCGTGGTAGCGGGAATCGGAGCCAACACCGGGGAGCTGTTTTTT; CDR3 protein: CASSVVAGIGANTGELFF
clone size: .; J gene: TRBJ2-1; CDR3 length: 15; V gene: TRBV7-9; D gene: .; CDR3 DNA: TGTGCCAGCAGCCTCACAGCAAATTTAGCGAATGAGCAGTTCTTC; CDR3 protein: CASSLTANLANEQFF
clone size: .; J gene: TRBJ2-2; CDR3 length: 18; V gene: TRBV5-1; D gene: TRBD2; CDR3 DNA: TGCGCCAGCAGCCGGGACCTAGCGGGAGCGTTTAACACCGGGGAGCTGTTTTTT; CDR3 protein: CASSRDLAGAFNTGELFF
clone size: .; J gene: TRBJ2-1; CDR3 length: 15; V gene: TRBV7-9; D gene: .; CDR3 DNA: TGTGCCAGCAGCCCCCGCGGCGGGACCCACAATGAGCAGTTCTTC; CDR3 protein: CASSPRGGTHNEQFF
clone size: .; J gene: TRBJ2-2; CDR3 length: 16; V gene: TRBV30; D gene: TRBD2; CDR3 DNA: TGTGCCTGGAGTGGACTAGCGGGACTGAACACCGGGGAGCTGTTTTTT; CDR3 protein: CAWSGLAGLNTGELFF
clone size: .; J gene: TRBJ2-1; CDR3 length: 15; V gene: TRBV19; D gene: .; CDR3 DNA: TGTGCCAGTAGTATTGGACAACTCTTAAACAATGAGCAGTTCTTC; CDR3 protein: CASSIGQLLNNEQFF
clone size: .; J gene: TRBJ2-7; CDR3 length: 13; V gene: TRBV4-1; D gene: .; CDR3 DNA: TGCGCCAGCAGCGCCCGGGACAACTACGAGCAGTACTTC; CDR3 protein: CASSARDNYEQYF
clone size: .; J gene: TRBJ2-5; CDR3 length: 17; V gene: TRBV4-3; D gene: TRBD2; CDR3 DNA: TGCGCCAGCAGCCAACTATTGGGACTAGCGGGAGGAGAGACCCAGTACTTC; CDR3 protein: CASSQLLGLAGGETQYF
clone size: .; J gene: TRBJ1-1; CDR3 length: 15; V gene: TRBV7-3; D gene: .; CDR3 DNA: TGTGCCAGCAGCTTATTGGCAGTCCTGAACACTGAAGCTTTCTTT; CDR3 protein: CASSLLAVLNTEAFF
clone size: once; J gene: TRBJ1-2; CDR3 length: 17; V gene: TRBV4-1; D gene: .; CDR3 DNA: TGCGCCAGCAGCCAGGCCAACAGGTACATACACGTACGGGGCTACACCTTC; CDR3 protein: CASSQANRYIHVRGYTF
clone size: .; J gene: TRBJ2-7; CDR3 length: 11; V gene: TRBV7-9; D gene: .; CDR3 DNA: TGTGCCAGCAGCTTAGAGCACGAGCAGTACTTC; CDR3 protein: CASSLEHEQYF
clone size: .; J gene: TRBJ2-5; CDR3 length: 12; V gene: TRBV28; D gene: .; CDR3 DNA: TGTGCCAGCCGACAGATCCAAGAGACCCAGTACTTC; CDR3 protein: CASRQIQETQYF
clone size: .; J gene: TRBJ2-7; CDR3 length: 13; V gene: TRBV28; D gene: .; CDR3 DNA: TGTGCCAGCAGTGCCTCCCCGAATTACGAGCAGTACTTC; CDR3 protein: CASSASPNYEQYF
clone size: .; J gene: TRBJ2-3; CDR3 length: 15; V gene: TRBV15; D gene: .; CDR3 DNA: TGTGCCACCCGCCGGGGCGGGGCAGAAGCAGATACGCAGTATTTT; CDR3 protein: CATRRGGAEADTQYF
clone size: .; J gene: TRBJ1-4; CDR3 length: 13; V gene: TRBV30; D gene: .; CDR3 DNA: TGTGCCTGGGCTCATGTAAACGGGGAAAAACTGTTTTTT; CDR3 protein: CAWAHVNGEKLFF
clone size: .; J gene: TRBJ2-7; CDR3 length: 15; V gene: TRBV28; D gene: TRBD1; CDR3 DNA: TGTGCCAGCAGTTTTCGTGGACAGGCCCTCTACGAGCAGTACTTC; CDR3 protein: CASSFRGQALYEQYF
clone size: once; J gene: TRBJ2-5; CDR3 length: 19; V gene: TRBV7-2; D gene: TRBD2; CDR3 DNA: TGTGCCAGCAGCCGTCAGATTAGCGGGAGGGGTTTGGTGTTAGAGACCCAGTACTTC; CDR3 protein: CASSRQISGRGLVLETQYF
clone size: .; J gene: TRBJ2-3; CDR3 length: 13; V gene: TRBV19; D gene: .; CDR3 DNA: TGTGCCAGTAGTATACAGGGTACAGATACGCAGTATTTT; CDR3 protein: CASSIQGTDTQYF
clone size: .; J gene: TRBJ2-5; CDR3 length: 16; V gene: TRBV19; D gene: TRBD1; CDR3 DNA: TGTGCCAGTAGTGGGCCCCGGACAGGGCGTATAGAGACCCAGTACTTC; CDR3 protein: CASSGPRTGRIETQYF
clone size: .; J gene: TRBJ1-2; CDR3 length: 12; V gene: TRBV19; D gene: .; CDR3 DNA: TGTGCCAGTAGTAGGCCTAACTATGGCTACACCTTC; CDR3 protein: CASSRPNYGYTF
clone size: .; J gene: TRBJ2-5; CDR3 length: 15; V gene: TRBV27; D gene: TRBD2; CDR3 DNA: TGTGCCAGCAGCCCCGGACTAGCGGGAGCAGAGACCCAGTACTTC; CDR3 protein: CASSPGLAGAETQYF
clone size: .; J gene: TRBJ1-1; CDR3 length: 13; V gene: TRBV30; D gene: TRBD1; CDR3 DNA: TGTGCCTGGGGGAACAGGGGGAACACTGAAGCTTTCTTT; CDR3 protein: CAWGNRGNTEAFF